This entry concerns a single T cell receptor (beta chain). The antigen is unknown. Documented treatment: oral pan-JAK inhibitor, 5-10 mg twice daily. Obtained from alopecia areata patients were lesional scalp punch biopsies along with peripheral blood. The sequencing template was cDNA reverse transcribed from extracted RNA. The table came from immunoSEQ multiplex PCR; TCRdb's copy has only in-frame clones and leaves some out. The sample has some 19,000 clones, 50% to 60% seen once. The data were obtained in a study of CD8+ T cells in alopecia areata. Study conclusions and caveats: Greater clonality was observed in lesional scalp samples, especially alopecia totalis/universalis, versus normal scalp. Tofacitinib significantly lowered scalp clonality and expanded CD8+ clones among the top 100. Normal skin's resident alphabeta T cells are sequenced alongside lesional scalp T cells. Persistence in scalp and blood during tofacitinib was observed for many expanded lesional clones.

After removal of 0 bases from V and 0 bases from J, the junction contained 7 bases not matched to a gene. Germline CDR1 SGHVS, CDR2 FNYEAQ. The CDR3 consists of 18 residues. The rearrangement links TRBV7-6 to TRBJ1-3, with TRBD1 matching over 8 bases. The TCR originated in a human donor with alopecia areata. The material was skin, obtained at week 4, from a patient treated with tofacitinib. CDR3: CASSLAPWTGSSGNTIYF. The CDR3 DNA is TGTGCCAGCAGCTTAGCCCCTTGGACAGGGAGCTCTGGAAACACCATATATTTT.